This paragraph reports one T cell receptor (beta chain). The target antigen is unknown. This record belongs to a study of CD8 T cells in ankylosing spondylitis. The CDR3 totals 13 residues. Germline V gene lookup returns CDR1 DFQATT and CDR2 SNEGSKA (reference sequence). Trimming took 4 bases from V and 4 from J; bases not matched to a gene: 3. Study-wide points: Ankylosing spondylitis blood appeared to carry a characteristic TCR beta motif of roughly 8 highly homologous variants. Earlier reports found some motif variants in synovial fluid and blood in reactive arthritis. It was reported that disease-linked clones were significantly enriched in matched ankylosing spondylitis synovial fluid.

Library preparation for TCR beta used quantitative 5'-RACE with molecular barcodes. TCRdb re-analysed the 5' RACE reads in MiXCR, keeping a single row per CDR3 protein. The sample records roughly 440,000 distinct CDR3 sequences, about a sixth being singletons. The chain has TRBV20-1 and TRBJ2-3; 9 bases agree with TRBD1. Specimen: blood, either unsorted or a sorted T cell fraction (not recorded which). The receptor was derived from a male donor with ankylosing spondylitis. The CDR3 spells CSANRGLSDTQYF. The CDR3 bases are TGCAGTGCTAACAGGGGGCTCTCAGATACGCAGTATTTT.